This record covers a single TCR beta chain. Its antigen remains unknown. The record originates from a study of T-cell memory formation after mild COVID-19. On the study more broadly: Each donor largely had its own TCR clusters. Notes on the study in general: Detection of some responders pre-infection suggested pre-existing cross-reactive memory T cells participated. Clones that contracted from day 15 to 85 were balanced CD4/CD8, while later expanders leaned CD4+.

The TCR alpha and TCR beta cDNA libraries, bearing sample barcodes and UMIs, were generated by 5'RACE using constant-segment primers. TCRdb processed the 5' RACE reads anew with MiXCR; each CDR3 protein has one entry. The data show fewer than 550,000 distinct CDR3 sequences, around 20% seen once. V gave up 2 bases and J gave up 2 bases; unmatched junction bases: 4. CDR3 length: 15 residues. CDR1 LGHNA and CDR2 YSLEER come from the germline V gene. The clonotype originates from an adult woman who had mild COVID-19 (a few samples of this study predate the infection). Cell type and time point are not known. The chain combines TRBV4-3 with TRBJ2-7; the match to TRBD1 covers 9 bases. The source material was PBMCs or a T cell subset sorted from them (not recorded which). CDR3 DNA: TGCGCCAGCAGCCAACAGGGACAGGGTCCCTACGAGCAGTACTTC. Amino acid sequence: CASSQQGQGPYEQYF.